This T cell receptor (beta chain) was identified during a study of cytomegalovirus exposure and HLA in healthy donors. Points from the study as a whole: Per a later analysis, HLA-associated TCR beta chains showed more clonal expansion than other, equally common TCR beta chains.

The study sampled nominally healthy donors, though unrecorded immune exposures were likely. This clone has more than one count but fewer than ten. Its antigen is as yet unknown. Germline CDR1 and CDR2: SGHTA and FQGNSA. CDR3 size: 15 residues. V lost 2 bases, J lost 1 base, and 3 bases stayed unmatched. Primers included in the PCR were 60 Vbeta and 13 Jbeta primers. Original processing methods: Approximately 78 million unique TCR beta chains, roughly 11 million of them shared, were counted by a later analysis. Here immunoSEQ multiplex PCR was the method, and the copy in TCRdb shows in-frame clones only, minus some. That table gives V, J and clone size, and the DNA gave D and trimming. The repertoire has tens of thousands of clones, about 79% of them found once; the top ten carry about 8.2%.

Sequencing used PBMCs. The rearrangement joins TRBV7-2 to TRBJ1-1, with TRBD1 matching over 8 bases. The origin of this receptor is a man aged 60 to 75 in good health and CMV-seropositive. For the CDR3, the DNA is TGTGCCAGCAGCTTAAGGACAGGGTGGAACACTGAAGCTTTCTTT. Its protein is CASSLRTGWNTEAFF.